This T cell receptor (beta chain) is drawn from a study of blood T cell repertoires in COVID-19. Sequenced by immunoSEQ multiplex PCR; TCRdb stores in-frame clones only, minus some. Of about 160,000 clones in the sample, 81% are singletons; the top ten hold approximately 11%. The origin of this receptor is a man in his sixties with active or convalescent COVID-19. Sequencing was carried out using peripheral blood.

The CDR3 is CASSQDRANYGYTF. The CDR3 region has the DNA TGTGCCAGCAGCCAGGACAGAGCTAACTATGGCTACACCTTC. The chain couples TRBV6-5 to TRBJ1-2; TRBD1 is a possible D gene (6 bases). The CDR3 length is 14 residues. Trimming pared 6 bases from V and 0 bases from J, leaving 11 bases between. Germline V gene data show CDR1 as MNHEY and CDR2 as SVGAGI.